The source of this T cell receptor beta chain is a study of metastatic and nonmetastatic thyroid tumors. Study background: Repertoires of blood and of tissue (tumor or nodule) from malignant and benign thyroid patients were compared. General study points: For both blood and tumor, malignant thyroid tumors reportedly showed significantly higher TCR beta diversity than benign nodules did.

TCRdb re-analyzed the PCR reads through MiXCR. The sample holds approximately 4,900 clones, around 27% seen once. This CDR3 region has 14 residues. V lost 7 bases and J 5 bases, leaving 17 bases between the germline ends. Germline V gene sequence: CDR1 GTSNPN, CDR2 SVGIG (reference sequence). Thyroid surgery took place with no prior treatment in any patient. The sample holds many counts of this clone. Its cognate antigen is unknown. This sequence joins TRBV30 and TRBJ2-2, with a weak D call TRBD2 (6 bases). The sample was adjacent normal tissue. This sequence originates from a female donor with papillary thyroid cancer or a benign thyroid nodule (not recorded which). Some clones in this sample may be carry-over from other donors' samples. The CDR3 here is CASTRDGGTGELFF. DNA of the CDR3: TGTGCCTCCACCCGGGACGGAGGGACCGGGGAGCTGTTTTTT.